The 11 T cell receptor beta chains given below trace back to one sample, sequenced in a study of OX40 agonist ivuxolimab in advanced cancers. Profiled with immunoSEQ multiplex PCR; TCRdb holds only in-frame clones, not every one. This table has roughly 90,000 clones, around nine tenths appearing once. The specimen was CD4+ or CD8+ T cells sorted from blood, collected in a trial of the OX40 agonist ivuxolimab. These receptors were taken from an adult with an advanced solid tumor such as melanoma, head and neck, liver or kidney cancer.

The chain has TRBV21-1 and TRBJ1-3; the tabulated D call, TRBD1, remains unverified against the DNA. TRBV21-1 represents a pseudogene. CDR3 size: 15 residues. The CDR3 DNA follows: TGTGCCAGCAGCAGACAGGGCCCCTCTGGAAACACCATATATTTT. Its protein is CASSRQGPSGNTIYF.

The chain has TRBV7-8 and TRBJ2-2, with TRBD2 matching over 9 bases. This CDR3 has 17 residues. Trimming removed 2 bases from V and 4 bases from J; junction bases left unmatched: 8. The germline V gene has CDR1 SGHVS and CDR2 FQNEAQ. The CDR3 DNA is TGTGCCAGCAGCTTAAGGGGAGCGGGGGGATCCACCGGGGAGCTGTTTTTT. It specifies CASSLRGAGGSTGELFF.

The chain employs TRBV27 and TRBJ1-1; D ambiguous. The CDR3 loop spans 15 amino acids. Germline-derived CDR1 and CDR2 are MNHEY and SMNVEV (reference sequence). V shed 7 bases and J shed 0 bases, with 15 bases lying between them. This CDR3 is CASTPIPSLNTEAFF. The CDR3, as DNA: TGTGCCAGCACCCCGATCCCATCGTTGAACACTGAAGCTTTCTTT.

This chain connects TRBV4-3 to TRBJ1-2; D might be TRBD1 (5 bases). This CDR3 contains 15 residues. CDR1 and CDR2 (germline): LGHNA, YSLEER. Trimming pared 0 bases from V and 5 bases from J, leaving 13 bases between. The CDR3 is CASSQDSRQPYGYTF. The CDR3 DNA reads TGCGCCAGCAGCCAAGATTCGAGACAGCCTTATGGCTACACCTTC.

There are a few counts of this clone. Compared with germline, one end of the junction differs, possibly owing to a read error. This chain uses TRBV7-7 with TRBJ2-3; 8 bases map to TRBD2. Germline assignment: CDR1 SSHAT and CDR2 FNYEAQ (reference sequence). This CDR3 has 15 amino acids. CDR3 sequence: CASSLGGLETDTQYF. The CDR3 DNA is TGTGCTAGCAGCTTAGGGGGACTAGAGACAGATACGCAGTATTTT.

This chain joins TRBV6-1 and TRBJ2-5; 13 positions agree with TRBD2. CDR1 is MNHNS and CDR2 is SASEGT in the germline V gene. Germline trimming cut 2 bases from V and 3 bases from J; bases unmatched to any gene: 3. The CDR3 runs to 16 residues. The CDR3 nucleotides are TGTGCCAGCAGTGAAAGGACTAGCGGGGGAAAAGAGACCCAGTACTTC. Amino acid sequence: CASSERTSGGKETQYF.

This clone was seen only once. V usage is TRBV5-8 and J usage is TRBJ1-6; possibly TRBD1 for D (5 bases). CDR3 length: 14 residues. V dropped 4 bases and J dropped 8 bases, with 13 bases sitting between them. The germline V gene has CDR1 SGHTS and CDR2 YDEGEE. CDR3 sequence: CASSRRGGDSPLHF. CDR3 DNA sequence: TGTGCCAGCAGCCGACGGGGGGGAGATTCACCCCTCCACTTT.

The chain has TRBV7-2 and TRBJ2-5; a weak D match, TRBD1 (6 bases). The germline CDR1 and CDR2 sequences are SGHTA and FQGNSA. The CDR3 extends over 13 amino acids. The V and J ends lost 5 bases and 5 bases respectively, with 12 bases between them. The CDR3 here is CASSTYRAETQYF. The CDR3 DNA reads TGTGCCAGCAGCACTTACAGGGCGGAGACCCAGTACTTC.

J is TRBJ1-1 and V is TRBV28, with D perhaps TRBD1 (5 bases). The CDR3 runs 13 residues. CDR1 MDHEN and CDR2 SYDVKM come from the germline V gene. V gave up 3 bases and J gave up 5 bases, with 10 bases separating them. This CDR3 reads CASSLGGKTEAFF. The CDR3 nucleotides read TGTGCCAGCAGTTTGGGGGGGAAGACTGAAGCTTTCTTT.

V is TRBV14 and J is TRBJ1-1; no reliable D call. Germline CDR1 and CDR2: SGHDN and FVKESK. Deletions cut 0 bases from V and 2 bases from J, with 7 bases between. The CDR3 has 14 residues. CDR3 nucleotide sequence: TGTGCCAGCAGCCAAGAGAACACCAACACTGAAGCTTTCTTT. Translation: CASSQENTNTEAFF.

This rearrangement joins TRBV10-3 to TRBJ2-5; D unclear. Germline CDR1 and CDR2: ENHRY and SYGVKD. V lost 2 bases to trimming and J lost 4 bases, with 8 bases between them. CDR3 length: 13 residues. The CDR3 is CAISEGGRETQYF. CDR3 bases: TGTGCCATCAGTGAGGGTGGCAGAGAGACCCAGTACTTC.